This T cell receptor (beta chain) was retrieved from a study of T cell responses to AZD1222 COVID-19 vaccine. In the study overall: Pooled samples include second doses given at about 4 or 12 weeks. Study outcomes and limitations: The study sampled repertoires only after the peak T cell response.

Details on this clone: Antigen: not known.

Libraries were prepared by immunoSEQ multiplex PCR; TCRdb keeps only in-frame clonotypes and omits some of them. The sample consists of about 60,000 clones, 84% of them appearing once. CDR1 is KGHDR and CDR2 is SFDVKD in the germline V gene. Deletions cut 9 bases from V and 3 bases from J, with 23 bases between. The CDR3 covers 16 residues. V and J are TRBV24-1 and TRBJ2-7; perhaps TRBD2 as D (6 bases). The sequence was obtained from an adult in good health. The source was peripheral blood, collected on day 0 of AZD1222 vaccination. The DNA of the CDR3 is TGTGCCACCCCTGGGGGGAGAAAGGACACACACTACGAGCAGTACTTC. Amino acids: CATPGGRKDTHYEQYF.